These 9 T cell receptor beta chains were all obtained from the same sample, sequenced in a study of long-term antiretroviral therapy in people with HIV. The libraries were made with immunoSEQ v3.0 at survey level. Clones were read by immunoSEQ multiplex PCR, and TCRdb kept only the in-frame ones, dropping some. The profile covers more than 20,000 clones, with 65% to 85% appearing a single time and around 8.9% taken by the ten largest. Sequenced here: unsorted PBMCs, sampled 1.2 years after starting antiretroviral therapy. All receptors come from a woman in her forties with HIV.

This chain joins TRBV19 and TRBJ2-3, with 8 bases matching TRBD2. The CDR3 is made up of 13 amino acids. V dropped 7 bases and J dropped 4; count of bases not matched to a gene: 4. Looked up from germline, CDR1 is LNHDA and CDR2 is SQIVND (reference sequence). CDR3 amino acids: CASTSGSADTQYF. CDR3 nucleotide sequence: TGTGCCAGTACAAGCGGGAGTGCAGATACGCAGTATTTT.

The rearrangement joins TRBV27 to TRBJ2-1; 8 positions match TRBD2. The CDR3 has 15 amino acids. Germline V lookup: CDR1 MNHEY, CDR2 SMNVEV (reference sequence). J gave up 8 bases and V 3 bases, and 9 bases lay outside the gene matches. Here the CDR3 reads CASSLKREGLYEQFF. CDR3 sequence (DNA): TGTGCCAGCAGTTTGAAACGGGAGGGCCTGTATGAGCAGTTCTTC.

J is TRBJ2-6 and V is TRBV29-1; D is undetermined. The CDR3 totals 14 residues. V was pared by 1 base and J by 2 bases, with 6 bases between. Germline CDR1 reads SQVTM; CDR2 reads ANQGSEA. CDR3 bases: TGCAGCGTTGAAGTTGGGGCTGGGGCCAACGTCCTGACTTTC. As protein: CSVEVGAGANVLTF. Full variable domain (missing parts from reference TRBV29-1 and TRBJ2-6): SAVISQKPSRDICQRGTSLTIQCQVDSQVTMMFWYRQQPGQSLTLIATANQGSEATYESGFVIDKFPISRPNLTFSTLTVSNMSPEDSSIYLCSVEVGAGANVLTFGAGSRLTVL.

The chain combines TRBV28 with TRBJ2-7; TRBD2 might be the D (7 bases). V was clipped by 5 bases and J by 4 bases, with 18 bases between them. This CDR3 comprises 15 residues. Germline V CDR1 and CDR2: MDHEN, SYDVKM. The DNA for the CDR3 is TGTGCCAGCAGTGCCCTCGGGGGGCGCCTATACGAGCAGTACTTC. Protein product: CASSALGGRLYEQYF.

The V gene is TRBV7-9, the J gene TRBJ2-1; 10 bases agree with TRBD1. J lost 6 bases, V lost 8 bases, and 10 bases had no gene match. In germline, CDR1 is SEHNR, CDR2 FQNEAQ (reference sequence). This CDR3 has 15 residues. CDR3 in amino acids: CASVILGTGANEQFF. CDR3 coding DNA: TGTGCCAGCGTTATACTAGGGACAGGGGCCAATGAGCAGTTCTTC. Using reference TRBV7-9 and TRBJ2-1 for the parts outside the CDR3, the full variable domain is DTGVSQNPRHKITKRGQNVTFRCDPISEHNRLYWYRQTLGQGPEFLTYFQNEAQLEKSRLLSDRFSAERPKGSFSTLEIQRTEQGDSAMYLCASVILGTGANEQFFGPGTRLTVL.

The CDR3 coding sequence is TGTGCCAGCAGCGAGACTAGCGGGAGGGCCAATGAGCAGTTCTTC. Translation: CASSETSGRANEQFF. The rearrangement joins TRBV7-2 to TRBJ2-1; 14 nucleotides match TRBD2. This CDR3 contains 15 residues. The germline CDR1 and CDR2 sequences are SGHTA and FQGNSA. The trim removed 5 bases at V and 6 bases at J, leaving 3 bases unmatched.

The chain recombines TRBV10-3 with TRBJ2-2; 9 bases fit TRBD1. The J segment lost 5 bases and the V segment lost 6 bases, leaving 7 bases of the junction unmatched. The CDR3 runs to 15 residues. Germline CDR1 reads ENHRY; CDR2 reads SYGVKD. The CDR3 spells CAIRAGTGRTGELFF. The CDR3 region has the DNA TGTGCCATCAGGGCCGGGACAGGGAGGACCGGGGAGCTGTTTTTT.

This chain joins TRBV11-2 and TRBJ2-1, with a weak D call TRBD2 (5 bases). The CDR3 sequence is 16 residues long. V lost 0 bases and J lost 1, with 10 bases in between. The V gene's germline CDR1 is SGHAT and CDR2 FQNNGV. The CDR3 loop is CASSLENPGSYNEQFF. CDR3 nucleotides: TGTGCCAGCAGCTTAGAGAACCCGGGATCCTACAATGAGCAGTTCTTC. The variable domain in full, completed from reference TRBV11-2 and TRBJ2-1, reads EAGVAQSPRYKIIEKRQSVAFWCNPISGHATLYWYQQILGQGPKLLIQFQNNGVVDDSQLPKDRFSAERLKGVDSTLKIQPAKLEDSAVYLCASSLENPGSYNEQFFGPGTRLTVL.

The chain employs TRBV21-1 and TRBJ2-7; the D call TRBD2 from the table was never checked on the DNA. TRBV21-1 is reported as a pseudogene. The CDR3 is 23 residues long. CDR3 sequence: CASSKNSRSPQRTSDFQGGEQYF. The CDR3 DNA reads as TGTGCCAGCAGCAAAAACTCAAGGTCCCCTCAACGGACTAGCGACTTCCAAGGGGGCGAGCAGTACTTC.